This T cell receptor beta chain was retrieved from a study of CD8+ T cells in alopecia areata. Findings and limits, study-wide: Mice gave a clearer picture of TCR sharing than patients did, possibly for HLA-related reasons. Besides other cells, scalp samples also yield sequences of resident alphabeta T cells from normal skin.

The V end lost 4 bases, the J end lost 0 bases, and 9 bases lay between the germline ends. CDR3 length: 15 residues. Germline V gene sequence: CDR1 SGHDN, CDR2 FVKESK. Patients with alopecia areata provided lesional scalp punch biopsies as well as peripheral blood. In its sample, this clone was seen a few times. What it binds is unknown. RNA was isolated and reverse transcribed to cDNA, the sequencing template. Sequencing was performed with immunoSEQ multiplex PCR; in TCRdb, only in-frame clones are kept and a portion is missing. The table lists over 85,000 clones, 40% to 55% of them singletons. Sequenced input: CD4+ T cells sorted from blood. The sequence was collected from a human donor with alopecia areata. J is TRBJ2-2 and V is TRBV14, with D hard to call. Written as DNA, the CDR3 is TGTGCCAGCAGCCGAGGCAGCACGAACACCGGGGAGCTGTTTTTT. It yields the protein CASSRGSTNTGELFF.